The rows below give T cell receptor beta chains drawn from one sample of a study of cytomegalovirus exposure and HLA in healthy donors. Assay: immunoSEQ multiplex PCR; the TCRdb copy retains only in-frame clones and omits some. Here the sample spans some 100,000 clones, roughly 70% being singletons. The sample taken for sequencing was PBMCs. The receptors here all came from a woman in her fifties or sixties in good health and CMV-seropositive. CDR3s include the opening cysteine and the closing phenylalanine or tryptophan. A D gene is named only where the DNA matches it firmly. Clone size appears in some rows only: once, few, many, or a class for an expanded clone.

TRBV18,TRBJ1-1,NA,NA,CASSPLGGNTEAFF,TGTGCCAGCTCACCACTGGGGGGGAACACTGAAGCTTTCTTT
TRBV10-3,TRBJ1-2,once,NA,CAISEETAGANYGYTF,TGTGCCATCAGTGAGGAGACAGCGGGAGCTAACTATGGCTACACCTTC
TRBV29-1,TRBJ1-1,NA,NA,CSVDSGPADTEAFF,TGCAGCGTCGACTCAGGGCCTGCTGACACTGAAGCTTTCTTT
TRBV5-1,TRBJ1-1,NA,NA,CASSFNRDFTEAFF,TGCGCCAGCAGCTTTAACAGGGATTTCACTGAAGCTTTCTTT
TRBV19,TRBJ2-7,NA,NA,CASSGGIHEQYF,TGTGCCAGTAGTGGCGGGATCCACGAGCAGTACTTC
TRBV11-2,TRBJ1-1,once,NA,CASNREGDTEAFF,TGTGCCAGCAATCGGGAGGGCGACACTGAAGCTTTCTTT
TRBV30,TRBJ2-7,NA,NA,CAARGAGRSYEQYF,TGTGCCGCTCGGGGGGCGGGAAGGTCCTACGAGCAGTACTTC
TRBV9,TRBJ1-3,few,NA,CASSVGQIGNTIYF,TGTGCCAGCAGCGTAGGGCAGATTGGAAACACCATATATTTT
TRBV2,TRBJ2-7,NA,TRBD1,CASSDPGDSYEQYF,TGTGCCAGCAGTGATCCCGGGGACAGCTACGAGCAGTACTTC
TRBV30,TRBJ2-5,NA,NA,CAWSVGVLETQYF,TGTGCCTGGAGTGTAGGGGTTTTGGAGACCCAGTACTTC
TRBV23-1,TRBJ2-7,NA,TRBD2,CASSQSWGGEQYF,TGCGCCAGCAGTCAATCGTGGGGGGGCGAGCAGTACTTC
TRBV4-2,TRBJ2-7,few,TRBD2,CASSQDSGGYEQYF,TGTGCCAGCAGCCAAGATAGCGGGGGCTACGAGCAGTACTTC
TRBV5-4,TRBJ1-1,NA,TRBD1,CASSHGTGVNTEAFF,TGTGCCAGCAGCCACGGGACAGGGGTGAACACTGAAGCTTTCTTT
TRBV6-4,TRBJ2-2,NA,NA,CASSPDGTELFF,TGTGCCAGCAGTCCGGACGGGACAGAGCTGTTTTTT
TRBV7-8,TRBJ2-7,NA,NA,CASSFQDLYEQYF,TGTGCCAGCAGCTTTCAAGACTTATACGAGCAGTACTTC
TRBV10-2,TRBJ2-1,NA,TRBD1,CASSEGQGSYNEQFF,TGCGCCAGCAGTGAAGGACAGGGATCCTACAATGAGCAGTTCTTC
TRBV6-6,TRBJ2-3,few,NA,CASRSDSSTGTDTQYF,TGTGCCAGCAGGTCAGATTCATCGACTGGCACAGATACGCAGTATTTT
TRBV30,TRBJ2-1,NA,TRBD1,CAWGTGPPSEQFF,TGTGCCTGGGGGACAGGCCCCCCTAGTGAGCAGTTCTTC
TRBV5-1,TRBJ1-5,NA,NA,CASSLVGATNQPQHF,TGCGCCAGCAGCTTGGTAGGAGCCACAAATCAGCCCCAGCATTTT
TRBV19,TRBJ2-3,NA,TRBD1,CASSTDRATDTQYF,TGTGCCAGTAGTACGGACAGGGCCACAGATACGCAGTATTTT
TRBV5-6,TRBJ2-7,NA,NA,CASSIGLASSSYEQYF,TGTGCCAGCAGCATAGGCCTAGCGAGTAGCTCCTACGAGCAGTACTTC
TRBV10-1,TRBJ2-7,NA,NA,CASSESGGLEQYF,TGCGCCAGCAGTGAGTCGGGTGGACTAGAGCAGTACTTC
TRBV7-9,TRBJ2-2,NA,NA,CASSPWTATGELFF,TGTGCCAGCAGTCCATGGACAGCAACCGGGGAGCTGTTTTTT
TRBV27,TRBJ2-5,NA,TRBD1,CASSTGAMETQYF,TGTGCCAGCAGTACAGGGGCGATGGAGACCCAGTACTTC
TRBV27,TRBJ2-1,NA,NA,CASSWTRGYDEQFF,TGTGCCAGCAGCTGGACTAGGGGGTACGATGAGCAGTTCTTC
TRBV27,TRBJ2-1,NA,NA,CASSFLGTEQFF,TGTGCCAGCAGTTTTCTAGGCACTGAGCAGTTCTTC
TRBV7-2,TRBJ1-1,few,TRBD1,CASSIDDRGQNTEAFF,TGTGCCAGCAGCATCGACGACAGGGGGCAGAACACTGAAGCTTTCTTT
TRBV7-6,TRBJ2-7,NA,NA,CASSLLSAGSSYEQYF,TGTGCCAGCAGCTTACTCTCGGCAGGTAGCTCCTACGAGCAGTACTTC
TRBV4-3,TRBJ1-4,NA,NA,CASSQDAGVGGNEKLFF,TGCGCCAGCAGCCAAGATGCGGGAGTGGGTGGTAATGAAAAACTGTTTTTT
TRBV19,TRBJ1-5,NA,NA,CASSIGQNQPQHF,TGTGCCAGTAGTATAGGACAGAATCAGCCCCAGCATTTT
TRBV19,TRBJ1-2,NA,TRBD1,CASRGGPYGYTF,TGTGCCAGTAGAGGGGGCCCCTATGGCTACACCTTC
TRBV19,TRBJ2-1,few,TRBD2,CASNIASGGNEQFF,TGTGCCAGTAACATCGCTAGCGGGGGTAATGAGCAGTTCTTC
TRBV7-8,TRBJ1-2,NA,NA,CASSLGQTYGYTF,TGTGCCAGCAGCCTAGGACAGACCTATGGCTACACCTTC
TRBV2,TRBJ2-5,NA,NA,CASREDTTTQETQYF,TGTGCCAGCAGAGAAGACACCACCACCCAAGAGACCCAGTACTTC
TRBV27,TRBJ2-3,once,NA,CATQTDSTDTQYF,TGTGCCACCCAGACAGACTCCACAGATACGCAGTATTTT